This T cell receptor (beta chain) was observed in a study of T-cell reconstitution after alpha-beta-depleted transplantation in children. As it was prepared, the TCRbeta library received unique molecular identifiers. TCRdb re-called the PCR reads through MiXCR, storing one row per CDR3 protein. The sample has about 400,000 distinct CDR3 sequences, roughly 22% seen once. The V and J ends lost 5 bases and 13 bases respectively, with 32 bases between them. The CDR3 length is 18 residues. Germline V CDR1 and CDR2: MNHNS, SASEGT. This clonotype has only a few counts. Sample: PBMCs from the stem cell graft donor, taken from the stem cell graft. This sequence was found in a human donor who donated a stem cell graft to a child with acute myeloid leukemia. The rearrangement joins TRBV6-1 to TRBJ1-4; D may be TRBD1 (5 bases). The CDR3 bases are TGTGCCAGCAGTCCCCCGGGACCCGCATCGTCCAGAACGAAAAGACTGTTTTTT. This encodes CASSPPGPASSRTKRLFF.